This TCR beta chain was profiled in a study of T cells after posttransplantation cyclophosphamide (TCRdb year 2016). At the level of the whole study: The study tracked T cell repertoire reconstitution by TRB sequencing after myeloablative bone marrow transplantation using posttransplantation cyclophosphamide as GVHD prophylaxis. Because TRA and TRB clonality were tightly correlated in roughly 10 samples, subsequent TCR analyses were focused on TRB only. Antigen receptor sequencing covered samples from some 35 PTCy-treated patients and about 17 of their related bone marrow donors. Public TRB sequences were queried against a database of over 3,600 sequences associated with responses to pathogens, tumor antigens, self-antigens and alloantigens. In 3 patients, up to about 3 additional blood samples taken between 2 and 5.2 years after transplant also underwent TRB sequencing, as did pretransplant blood from several patients. Blood from every one of the roughly 30 PTCy patients who had 1-year posttransplant specimens underwent TRB sequencing. General study outcomes and caveats: The TRB repertoires of T cells infiltrating skin or the GI tract showed only limited overlap with the TRB repertoires found in blood. Across roughly 49 patients, TRB clonality was highly associated with recipient CMV seropositivity and CMV reactivation, and PTCy diversity was similar to diversity in CNI/methotrexate controls. Donor-recipient similarity was low at 1-2 months but increased during the first year, and donor CD8+ memory clones often dominated later blood repertoires.

Genomic DNA was used for TRB sequencing, which was performed with the immunoSEQ assay at survey resolution or with the hsTCRB kit. The original methods were these. The immunoSEQ software was used for initial read processing, and the LymphoSeq R package was used for repertoire analyses. For each TRB dataset, clonality was calculated as 1 minus normalized Shannon entropy, and the Gini coefficient was computed as well. To infer phenotypes in unsorted samples, TRB sequences from sorted subsets of the recipient or donor were mapped onto the unsorted samples of the same recipient. TCRdb took over this immuneACCESS table, retaining in-frame rearrangements with V and J assigned. Such tables are incomplete; in checked studies, under half of the missing clones stem from an unresolved V gene, and the remainder is unexplained. Clone size and the V and J calls come from that table; the DNA yielded D and trimming. This sample lists roughly 12,000 clones; about 95% were detected once. The ten largest clones represent 0.3% of the sample.

The CDR3 has 13 amino acids, counting the end cysteine and phenylalanine. The entry retains the CDR3 DNA only, 39 bases that are in frame from base 1. The germline V gene gives CDR1 as SGHTA and CDR2 as FQGTGA. V and J lose 5 bases and 7 bases, and a span of 9 bases separates them. A word on this clone: No antigen is known for it. Base qualities are missing; no much larger clone stands one base away.

Related bone marrow donors provided peripheral blood samples on the day of marrow donation. Naive T cells were defined as viable CD3+CD4+ or CD3+CD8+ cells that were CCR7+CD45RA+CD45RO-CD95-CD27+CD28+. Peripheral blood and bone marrow mononuclear cells were isolated by Ficoll-Hypaque density centrifugation and were cryopreserved. Sorting of CD4+ and CD8+ T cells, including naive and memory subsets, was performed by FACS on a FACSAria II. Rearrangement joined TRBV7-3 to TRBJ1-6; no D gene can be assigned with confidence. This receptor was taken from a man aged 25 to 40 in good health and a related stem cell transplant donor. Sequenced: naive CD8+ T cells sorted from PBMCs. In nucleotides, the sequence is TGTGCCAGCAGCATCCGGGGAAATTCACCCCTCCACTTT. It codes for CASSIRGNSPLHF.